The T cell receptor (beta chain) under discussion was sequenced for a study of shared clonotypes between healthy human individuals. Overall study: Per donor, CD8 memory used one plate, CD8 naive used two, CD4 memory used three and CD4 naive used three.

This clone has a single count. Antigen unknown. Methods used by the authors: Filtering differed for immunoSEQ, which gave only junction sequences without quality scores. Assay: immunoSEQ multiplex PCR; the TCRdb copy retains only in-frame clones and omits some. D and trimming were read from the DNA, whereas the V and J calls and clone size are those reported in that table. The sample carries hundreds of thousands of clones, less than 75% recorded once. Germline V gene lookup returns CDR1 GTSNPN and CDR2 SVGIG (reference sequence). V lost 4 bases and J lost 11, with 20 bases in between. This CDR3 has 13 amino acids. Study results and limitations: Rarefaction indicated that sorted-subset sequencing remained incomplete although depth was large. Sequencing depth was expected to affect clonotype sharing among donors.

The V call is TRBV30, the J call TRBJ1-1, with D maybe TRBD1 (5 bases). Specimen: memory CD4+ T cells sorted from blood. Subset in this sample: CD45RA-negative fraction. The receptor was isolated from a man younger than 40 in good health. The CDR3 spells CAWTPGLLEKAFF. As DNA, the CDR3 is TGTGCCTGGACCCCGGGGCTTCTCGAGAAGGCTTTCTTT.